Each of the 12 T cell receptor beta chains below was sequenced from the same sample in a study of Ad26.COV2.S vaccination and SARS-CoV-2 variants. Treatment defined: about 20 received Ad26.COV2.S at low or high dose, single or two shots; roughly five received placebo; per-sample allocation not given. Specimens were obtained on day 63 following the first vaccine or placebo injection. Clones were sequenced by immunoSEQ multiplex PCR, and TCRdb holds only the in-frame ones, with some missing. The sample shows around 450,000 clones, roughly 89% of them seen only once. The input for sequencing was peripheral blood, taken in a trial of Ad26.COV2.S vaccine versus placebo. The receptors shown here come from a person aged 18 to 59 who received the Ad26.COV2.S COVID-19 vaccine or a placebo.

This chain joins TRBV10-3 and TRBJ2-4; TRBD1 might be the D (5 bases). Germline values: CDR1 ENHRY, CDR2 SYGVKD. Trimming took off 3 bases at V and 6 bases at J, with 15 bases between the two ends. The CDR3 runs 15 residues. Written as DNA, the CDR3 is TGTGCCATCAGTGAAGGTCCCAGGGATTTAAACATTCAGTACTTC. It specifies CAISEGPRDLNIQYF.

The chain has TRBV30 and TRBJ1-2; D gene unclear. V shed 5 bases and J shed 8 bases, with 15 bases lying between them. The CDR3 runs to 12 residues. Germline CDR1 reads GTSNPN; CDR2 reads SVGIG (reference sequence). The CDR3 loop is CAWGKVSGGYTF. CDR3 nucleotide sequence: TGTGCCTGGGGAAAAGTGTCGGGCGGCTACACCTTC.

V gene TRBV4-3 combines with J gene TRBJ2-3; TRBD2 aligns across 13 bases. Germline V gives CDR1 LGHNA, CDR2 YSLEER. This CDR3 contains 18 residues. J lost 2 bases, V lost 4 bases, and 9 bases had no gene match. CDR3 coding DNA: TGCGCCAGCAGCCGGCTACTAGCGGGAGGGCCCGCCACAGATACGCAGTATTTT. Translating it yields CASSRLLAGGPATDTQYF.

This clone has only a few counts. This chain links TRBV9 with TRBJ2-7; TRBD1 is a possible D gene (5 bases). The CDR3 has 14 amino acids. Germline V gene data show CDR1 as SGDLS and CDR2 as YYNGEE. V lost 3 bases, J lost 2 bases, and 12 bases lay in between. CDR3 coding DNA: TGTGCCAGCAGCGCCCAGACAGATACCTACGAGCAGTACTTC. It translates to CASSAQTDTYEQYF.

The chain is built from TRBV12-3 or TRBV12-4 and TRBJ2-7; no firm D call. The ends were cut back, 3 bases at V and 8 bases at J, with 11 bases in the middle. This CDR3 spans 12 amino acids. The CDR3 loop is CASSFALGQQYV. In DNA, the CDR3 is TGTGCCAGCAGTTTCGCCCTAGGTCAGCAGTACGTC.

The chain joins TRBV6-2 or TRBV6-3 to TRBJ2-7; possibly TRBD1 for D (5 bases). The V gene's germline CDR1 is MNHEY and CDR2 SVGEGT. This CDR3 has 13 amino acids. V was shortened by 2 bases and J by 5 bases, with 10 bases between the two germline ends. For the CDR3, the DNA is TGTGCCAGCAGTTACCCAGGGTTGGACGAGCAGTACTTC. It yields the protein CASSYPGLDEQYF.

The rearrangement joins TRBV28 to TRBJ1-5; no clear D gene. The length of the CDR3 is 12 residues. Germline CDR1 is MDHEN and CDR2 is SYDVKM. Trimming left V 3 bases short and J 3 bases short, with 3 bases between. Here the CDR3 DNA reads TGTGCCAGCAGTTTTAACAATCAGCCCCAGCATTTT. It codes for CASSFNNQPQHF.

This clone occurred once. V usage is TRBV28 and J usage is TRBJ2-3; 12 nucleotides agree with TRBD2. CDR3 size: 20 residues. CDR1 MDHEN and CDR2 SYDVKM come from the germline V gene. Unmatched junction bases numbered 18, after V lost 6 bases and J lost 2 bases. The CDR3 bases are TGTGCCAGCAGAACTGAAACGATGCCTCGGACTAGCGGGACCACAGATACGCAGTATTTT. The encoded protein is CASRTETMPRTSGTTDTQYF. The whole variable domain, filled in from reference TRBV28 and TRBJ2-3, reads DVKVTQSSRYLVKRTGEKVFLECVQDMDHENMFWYRQDPGLGLRLIYFSYDVKMKEKGDIPEGYSVSREKKERFSLILESASTNQTSMYLCASRTETMPRTSGTTDTQYFGPGTRLTVL.

This clone has only a few counts. The DNA of the CDR3 is TGTGCCAGCAGCTTTGTGGGGGGCGACACCGGGGAGCTGTTTTTT. Its translation: CASSFVGGDTGELFF. The chain carries TRBV7-6 and TRBJ2-2, with D possibly called TRBD1 or TRBD2 (6 bases each). V dropped 3 bases and J dropped 3 bases, with 11 bases sitting between them. Per germline, CDR1 SGHVS and CDR2 FNYEAQ. This CDR3 comprises 15 residues.

The chain joins TRBV11-2 to TRBJ2-6, with D unclear. CDR3 size: 14 residues. Germline lookup yields CDR1 SGHAT and CDR2 FQNNGV. Trimming stripped 3 bases from V and 4 bases from J, with 7 bases between. As DNA, the CDR3 is TGTGCCAGCAGCTTTATCGCCGGGGCCAACGTCCTGACTTTC. This codes for CASSFIAGANVLTF.

CDR3 loop: CASSPAESYEQYF. The CDR3 DNA sequence: TGTGCCAGCAGCCCCGCGGAGAGTTACGAGCAGTACTTC. This chain uses TRBV11-1 with TRBJ2-7; D is uncertain. Per germline, CDR1 SGHAT and CDR2 FQDESV (reference sequence). The germline V and J ends were trimmed by 5 bases and 4 bases, with 12 bases remaining between them. The CDR3 length is 13 residues.

This clone was seen once. V usage is TRBV28 and J usage is TRBJ1-5; no clear D gene. V was trimmed by 6 bases and J by 0 bases, leaving 15 bases between them. Germline V lookup: CDR1 MDHEN, CDR2 SYDVKM. The CDR3 is made up of 16 amino acids. CDR3 nucleotides: TGTGCCAGCAGCGATTATGTTGACGGTAGCAATCAGCCCCAGCATTTT. Amino acid sequence: CASSDYVDGSNQPQHF.